This T cell receptor beta chain was identified during a study of T cells after yellow fever vaccination. Each CDR3 protein gets one entry after TCRdb re-called the 5' RACE reads with MiXCR. The table records over 250,000 distinct CDR3 sequences, roughly 4.8% of them present only once. Sequenced here: CD4+ T cells sorted from PBMCs, sampled on the day of the yellow fever booster vaccination. The source of this sequence is a man aged 18 to 30 who received the YFV17D yellow fever vaccine.

The CDR3: CAISELKGAGDTQYF. The CDR3 DNA follows: TGTGCCATCAGTGAGTTGAAGGGGGCGGGAGATACGCAGTATTTT. This rearrangement joins TRBV10-3 to TRBJ2-3, with 7 bases that match TRBD1. CDR3 length equals 15 residues. The ends lost 1 base at V and 5 bases at J; junction bases unmatched: 6. Germline loops: CDR1 ENHRY, CDR2 SYGVKD.